The clone carrying this TCR beta chain turned up a few times. Its antigen is currently unknown. The J segment lost 5 bases and the V segment lost 0 bases, leaving 7 bases of the junction unmatched. The CDR3 has 16 amino acids. The V gene's germline CDR1 is SGDLS and CDR2 YYNGEE. Expressed TCRB transcripts were sequenced after all isolated RNA was converted to cDNA. Assay: immunoSEQ multiplex PCR; the TCRdb copy retains only in-frame clones and omits some. Of 150,000 to 170,000 clones listed, about 9.4% are singletons. This specimen comes from a study of beta chain features in type 1 diabetes. General study findings and limits: Short templates might get an advantage during PCR, and this would be equal in patients and controls. In all four CD4+ subsets, TCRB CDR3 length was significantly, moderately reduced in type 1 diabetes.

Stem cell-like memory, regulatory, central memory and naive CD4+ cells were sorted via CD45RO/CCR7/CD25/CD127/CD95/CD27. The receptor comes from a man aged 25-45 years with type 1 diabetes. Sequencing was performed on central memory CD4+ T cells from blood. This sequence joins TRBV9 and TRBJ2-3; 9 bases are shared with TRBD2. The CDR3 loop is CASSVGVAGVEDTQYF. As DNA, the CDR3 is TGTGCCAGCAGCGTAGGTGTAGCGGGAGTGGAAGATACGCAGTATTTT.